Described below is a single TCR beta chain sequence and its context. Antigen specificity is unknown. The record originates from a study of T cell repertoires in cytomegalovirus infection. Study background: Both CMV infection and a matching HLA type were indicated by public TCR beta signatures.

TCRdb re-analysed the reads in MiXCR, keeping a single row per CDR3 protein. This table holds some 940,000 distinct CDR3 sequences, roughly 30% found once. This CDR3 region has 19 residues. With V trimmed by 0 bases and J by 10 bases, 22 bases remained unmatched. Germline assignment: CDR1 SGHTA and CDR2 FQGNSA. This receptor was obtained from a human donor in good health (CMV status not recorded). Some clones in this sample may be carry-over from other donors' samples. V usage is TRBV7-2 and J usage is TRBJ1-1, with 8 bases identical to TRBD1. This sample comprised cultured CD8+ T cells from PBMCs, obtained from culture after CMV antigen stimulation. CDR3 DNA sequence: TGTGCCAGCAGCTTAGCTGATAGGGGACAGGAAGCGGTGGGAGTAGGAGCTTTCTTT. Its protein is CASSLADRGQEAVGVGAFF.